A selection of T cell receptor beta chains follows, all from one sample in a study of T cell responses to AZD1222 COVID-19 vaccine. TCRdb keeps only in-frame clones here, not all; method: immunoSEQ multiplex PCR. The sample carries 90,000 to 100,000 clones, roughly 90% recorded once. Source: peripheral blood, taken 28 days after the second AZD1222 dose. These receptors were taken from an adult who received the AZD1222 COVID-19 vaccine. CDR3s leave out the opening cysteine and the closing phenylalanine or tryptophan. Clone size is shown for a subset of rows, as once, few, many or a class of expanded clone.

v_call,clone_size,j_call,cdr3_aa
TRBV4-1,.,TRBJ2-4,ASSQDEASGGSLAKNIQY
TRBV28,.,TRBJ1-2,ASSLDDRVGYGYT
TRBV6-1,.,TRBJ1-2,ASSEALTANYGYT
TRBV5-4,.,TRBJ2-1,ASSLVGGGGGEQF
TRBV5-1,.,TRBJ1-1,ASSLEARSGNTEAF
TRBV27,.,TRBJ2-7,ASSPGTDYEQY
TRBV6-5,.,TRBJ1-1,ASSLARWNTEAF
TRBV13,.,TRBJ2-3,ASSIRLAGVLTDTQY
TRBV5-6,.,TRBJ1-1,ASSLGVNMNTEAF
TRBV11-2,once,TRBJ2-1,ASSLAGGPFYNEQF
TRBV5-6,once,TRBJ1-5,ASSRQDQPQH
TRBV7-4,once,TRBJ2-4,ASSFWVAGENIQY
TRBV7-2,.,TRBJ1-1,ASSDRTNTEAF
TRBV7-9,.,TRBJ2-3,ASSLGRPTDTQY
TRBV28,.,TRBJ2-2,ASTSSGDTGELF
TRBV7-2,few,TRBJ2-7,ASSSDYSYEQY
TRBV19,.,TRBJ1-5,ASSGTGVGNQPQH
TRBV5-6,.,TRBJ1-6,ASSLPSTGGNSPLH
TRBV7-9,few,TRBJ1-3,ASSYTSGNTIY
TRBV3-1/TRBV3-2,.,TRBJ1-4,ASGWGTNEKLF
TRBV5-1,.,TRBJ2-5,ASSLETGPPRETQY
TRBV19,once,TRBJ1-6,ASSGDSPGDSPLH
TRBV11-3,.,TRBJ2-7,ASSSRQGWNSYEQY
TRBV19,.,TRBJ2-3,ASSQITGRIADTQY
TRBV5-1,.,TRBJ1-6,ASRPPGQEDSPLH
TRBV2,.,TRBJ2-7,ASSRRLVQGFYEQY
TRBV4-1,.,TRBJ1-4,ASSQEGNRVGNEKLF
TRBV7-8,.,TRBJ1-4,ASSLAGYEKLF
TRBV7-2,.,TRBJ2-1,ASSLGNEQF